The source of this T cell receptor (beta chain) is a study of cytomegalovirus exposure and HLA in healthy donors. As for the study in general: A subsequent analysis reported that the roughly 120 validation repertoires were produced on the same platform that had also been used for the 500 to 700 first-cohort repertoires. General observations from the study: The listing of roughly 160 TCR beta chains classed them as cytomegalovirus-associated. The study found most TCR sequences rare, yet found some public TCRs in many donors.

Libraries were prepared by immunoSEQ multiplex PCR; TCRdb keeps only in-frame clonotypes and omits some of them. The sample records about 360,000 clones, 75% to 90% being singletons. As regards this clone: The antigen is not known.

This CDR3 has 13 amino acids. Trimming left V 4 bases short and J 6 bases short, with 11 bases between. CDR1 and CDR2 from the germline V gene are SGHVS and FQNEAQ. The specimen sequenced was PBMCs. The sequence came from a woman under 30 in good health and CMV-seronegative. The gene calls are TRBV7-8 and TRBJ2-3, with D possibly TRBD2 on 5 matching bases. CDR3 nucleotide sequence: TGTGCCAGCAGCTCGGGGTTGTCGGATACGCAGTATTTT. Residues: CASSSGLSDTQYF.